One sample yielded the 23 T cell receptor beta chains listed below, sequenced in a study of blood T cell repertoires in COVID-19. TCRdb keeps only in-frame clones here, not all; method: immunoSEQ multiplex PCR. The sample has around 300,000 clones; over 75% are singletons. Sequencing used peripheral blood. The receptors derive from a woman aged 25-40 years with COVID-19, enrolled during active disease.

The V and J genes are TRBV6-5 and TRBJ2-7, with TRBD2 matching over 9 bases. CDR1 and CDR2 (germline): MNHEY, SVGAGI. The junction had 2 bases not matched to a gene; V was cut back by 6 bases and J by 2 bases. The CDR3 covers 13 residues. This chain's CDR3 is CASRGTSPYEQYF. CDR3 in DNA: TGTGCCAGCAGAGGGACTAGCCCCTACGAGCAGTACTTC.

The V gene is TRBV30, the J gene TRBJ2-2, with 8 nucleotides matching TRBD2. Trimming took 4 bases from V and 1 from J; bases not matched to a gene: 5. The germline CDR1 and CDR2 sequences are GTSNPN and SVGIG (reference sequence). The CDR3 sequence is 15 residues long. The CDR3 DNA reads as TGTGCCTGGAACCTCCTAGCGGGGAACACCGGGGAGCTGTTTTTT. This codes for CAWNLLAGNTGELFF.

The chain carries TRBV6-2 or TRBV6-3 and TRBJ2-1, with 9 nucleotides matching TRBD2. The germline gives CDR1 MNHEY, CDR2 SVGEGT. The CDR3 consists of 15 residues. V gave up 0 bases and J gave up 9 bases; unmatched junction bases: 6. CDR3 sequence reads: CASSYSTSGSLEQFF. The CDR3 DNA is TGTGCCAGCAGTTACTCGACTAGCGGAAGTCTTGAGCAGTTCTTC.

CDR3 protein: CASSDTGLSNQPQHF. As DNA, the CDR3 is TGCGCCAGCAGTGATACAGGGTTGAGCAATCAGCCCCAGCATTTT. This chain connects TRBV10-2 to TRBJ1-5; D may be TRBD1 (6 bases). The CDR3 loop spans 15 amino acids. CDR1 is WSHSY, CDR2 SAAADI, per germline. V lost 3 bases, J lost 1 base, and 10 bases lay in between.

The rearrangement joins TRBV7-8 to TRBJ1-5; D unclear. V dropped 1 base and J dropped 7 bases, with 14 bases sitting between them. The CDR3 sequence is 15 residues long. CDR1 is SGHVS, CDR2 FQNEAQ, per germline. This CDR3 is CASSLGAGSSQPQHF. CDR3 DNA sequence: TGTGCCAGCAGCTTAGGGGCAGGATCTAGCCAGCCCCAGCATTTT.

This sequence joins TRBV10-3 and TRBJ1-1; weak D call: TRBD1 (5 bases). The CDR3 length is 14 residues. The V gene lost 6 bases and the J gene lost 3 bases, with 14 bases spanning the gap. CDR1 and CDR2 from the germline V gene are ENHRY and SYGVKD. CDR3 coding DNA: TGTGCCATCAGCCTACAGGTTCGGGACACTGAAGCTTTCTTT. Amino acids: CAISLQVRDTEAFF.

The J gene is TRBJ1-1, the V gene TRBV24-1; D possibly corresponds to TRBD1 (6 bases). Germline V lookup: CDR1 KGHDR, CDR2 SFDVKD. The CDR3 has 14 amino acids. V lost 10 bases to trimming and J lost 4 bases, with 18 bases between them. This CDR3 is CATRGGAQGTEAFF. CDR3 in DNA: TGTGCCACTCGAGGGGGGGCGCAGGGCACTGAAGCTTTCTTT.

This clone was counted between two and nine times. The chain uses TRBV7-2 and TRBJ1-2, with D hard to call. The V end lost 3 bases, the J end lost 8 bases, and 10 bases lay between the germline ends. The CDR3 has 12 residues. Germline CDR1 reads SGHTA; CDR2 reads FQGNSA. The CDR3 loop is CASSLGLPGYTF. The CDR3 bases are TGTGCCAGCAGCTTGGGCTTACCCGGCTACACCTTC.

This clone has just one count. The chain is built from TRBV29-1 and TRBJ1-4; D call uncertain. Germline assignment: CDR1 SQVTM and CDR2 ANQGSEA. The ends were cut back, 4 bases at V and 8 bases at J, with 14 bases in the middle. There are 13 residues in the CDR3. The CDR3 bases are TGCAGCGTTGCTGGGAGGATGGGCGAAAAACTGTTTTTT. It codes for CSVAGRMGEKLFF.

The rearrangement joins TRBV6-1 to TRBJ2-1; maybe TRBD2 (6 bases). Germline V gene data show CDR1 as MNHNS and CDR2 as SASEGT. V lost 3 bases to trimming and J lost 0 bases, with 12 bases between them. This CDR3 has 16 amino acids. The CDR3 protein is CASSEDYPSSYNEQFF. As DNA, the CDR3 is TGTGCCAGCAGTGAGGACTACCCGAGCTCCTACAATGAGCAGTTCTTC.

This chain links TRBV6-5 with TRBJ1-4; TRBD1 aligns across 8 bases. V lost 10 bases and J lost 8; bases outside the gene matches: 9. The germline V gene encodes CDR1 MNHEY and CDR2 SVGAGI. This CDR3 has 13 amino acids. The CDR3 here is CATQGGGEEKLFF. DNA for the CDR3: TGTGCCACACAGGGGGGAGGAGAGGAAAAACTGTTTTTT.

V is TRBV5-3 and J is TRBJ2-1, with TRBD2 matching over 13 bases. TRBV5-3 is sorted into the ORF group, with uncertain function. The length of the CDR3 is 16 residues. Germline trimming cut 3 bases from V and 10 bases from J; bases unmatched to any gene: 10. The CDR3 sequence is CARSYVTSGRAGEQFF. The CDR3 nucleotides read TGTGCCAGAAGCTACGTTACTAGCGGGAGGGCCGGGGAGCAGTTCTTC.

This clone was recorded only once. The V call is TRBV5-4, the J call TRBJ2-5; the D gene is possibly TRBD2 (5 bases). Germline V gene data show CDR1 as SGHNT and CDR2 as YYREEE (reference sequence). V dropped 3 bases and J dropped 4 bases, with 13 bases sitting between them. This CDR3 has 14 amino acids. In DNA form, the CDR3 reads TGTGCCAGCAGCTCCGGGATCGGTGGAGAGACCCAGTACTTC. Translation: CASSSGIGGETQYF.

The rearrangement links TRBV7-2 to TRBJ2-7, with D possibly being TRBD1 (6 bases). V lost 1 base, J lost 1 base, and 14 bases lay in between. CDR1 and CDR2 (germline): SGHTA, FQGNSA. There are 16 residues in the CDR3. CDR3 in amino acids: CASSLEYRDWSYEQYF. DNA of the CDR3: TGTGCCAGCAGCTTAGAGTACAGGGATTGGTCCTACGAGCAGTACTTC. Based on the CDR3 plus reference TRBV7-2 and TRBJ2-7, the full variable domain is GAGVSQSPSNKVTEKGKDVELRCDPISGHTALYWYRQSLGQGLEFLIYFQGNSAPDKSGLPSDRFSAERTGGSVSTLTIQRTQQEDSAVYLCASSLEYRDWSYEQYFGPGTRLTVT.

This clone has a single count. CDR3 nucleotides: TGTGCCACCAGTGATTTTTATGAGGGCTACCCCTCCTACGAGCAGTACTTC. Amino acids: CATSDFYEGYPSYEQYF. The chain has TRBV24-1 and TRBJ2-7; perhaps TRBD2 as D (5 bases). Germline assignment: CDR1 KGHDR and CDR2 SFDVKD. V lost 1 base and J 0 bases, leaving 15 bases between the germline ends. The CDR3 is 17 amino acids.

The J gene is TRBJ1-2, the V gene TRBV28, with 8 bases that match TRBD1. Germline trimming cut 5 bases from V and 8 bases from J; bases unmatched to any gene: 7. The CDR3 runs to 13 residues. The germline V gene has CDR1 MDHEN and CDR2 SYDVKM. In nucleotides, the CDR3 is TGTGCCAGCAGTCAACAGGGGGTGGAGGGCTACACCTTC. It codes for CASSQQGVEGYTF.

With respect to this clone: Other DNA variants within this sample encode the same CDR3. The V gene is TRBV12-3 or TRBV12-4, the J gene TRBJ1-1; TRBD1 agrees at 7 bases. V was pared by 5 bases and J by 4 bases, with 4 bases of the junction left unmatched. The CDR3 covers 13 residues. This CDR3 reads CASSINRGTEAFF. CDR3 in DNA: TGTGCCAGCAGTATCAACAGGGGCACTGAAGCTTTCTTT.

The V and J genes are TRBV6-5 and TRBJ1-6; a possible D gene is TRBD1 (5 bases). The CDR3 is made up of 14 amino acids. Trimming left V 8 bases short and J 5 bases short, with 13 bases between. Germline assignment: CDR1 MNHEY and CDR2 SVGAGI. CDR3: CASSSQANNSPLHF. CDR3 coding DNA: TGTGCCAGCTCCTCACAGGCAAATAATTCACCCCTCCACTTT.

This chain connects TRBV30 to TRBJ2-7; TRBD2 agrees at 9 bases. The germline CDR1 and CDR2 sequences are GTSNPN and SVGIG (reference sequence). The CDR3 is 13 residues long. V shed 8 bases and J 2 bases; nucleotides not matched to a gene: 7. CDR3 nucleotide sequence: TGTGCCGCGAGACCTAGCGGGGCCTACGAGCAGTACTTC. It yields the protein CAARPSGAYEQYF.

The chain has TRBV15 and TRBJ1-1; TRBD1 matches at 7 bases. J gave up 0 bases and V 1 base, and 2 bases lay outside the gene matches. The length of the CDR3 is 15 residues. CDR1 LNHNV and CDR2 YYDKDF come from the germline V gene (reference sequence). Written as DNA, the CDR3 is TGTGCCACCAGCAGAGTAGGGACAGTGAACACTGAAGCTTTCTTT. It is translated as CATSRVGTVNTEAFF.

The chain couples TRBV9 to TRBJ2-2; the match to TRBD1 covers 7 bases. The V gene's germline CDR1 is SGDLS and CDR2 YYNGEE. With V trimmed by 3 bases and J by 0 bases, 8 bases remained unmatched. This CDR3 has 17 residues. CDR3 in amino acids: CASSANRQGANTGELFF. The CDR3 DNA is TGTGCCAGCAGCGCAAACCGACAGGGCGCGAACACCGGGGAGCTGTTTTTT.

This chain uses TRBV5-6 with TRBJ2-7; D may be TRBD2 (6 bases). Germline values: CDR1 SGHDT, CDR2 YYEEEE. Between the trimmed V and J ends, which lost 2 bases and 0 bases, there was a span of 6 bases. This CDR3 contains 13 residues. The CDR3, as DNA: TGTGCCAGCAGCTTTAGCGGCTCCTACGAGCAGTACTTC. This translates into CASSFSGSYEQYF.

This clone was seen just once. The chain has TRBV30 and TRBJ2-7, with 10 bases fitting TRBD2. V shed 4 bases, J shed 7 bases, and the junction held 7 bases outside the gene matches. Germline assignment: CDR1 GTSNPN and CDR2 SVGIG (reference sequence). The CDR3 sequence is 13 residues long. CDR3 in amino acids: CAWNLAGAREQYF. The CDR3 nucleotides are TGTGCCTGGAACCTAGCGGGAGCCCGTGAGCAGTACTTC. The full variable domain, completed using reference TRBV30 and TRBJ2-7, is SQTIHQWPATLVQPVGSPLSLECTVEGTSNPNLYWYRQAAGRGLQLLFYSVGIGQISSEVPQNLSASRPQDRQFILSSKKLLLSDSGFYLCAWNLAGAREQYFGPGTRLTVT.